This T cell receptor beta chain was sequenced for a study of cytomegalovirus exposure and HLA in healthy donors. The study, taken as a whole, reports: Most CMV-associated TCR beta chains appeared HLA-restricted in a later analysis.

The germline V gene has CDR1 SGHRS and CDR2 YFSETQ. The length of the CDR3 is 15 residues. Trimming shortened V by 4 bases and J by 0 bases, and 10 bases separated the two germline ends. About this clone itself: The antigen remains unidentified.

Researchers ran the PCR with 60 Vbeta and 13 Jbeta primers. Clones were read by immunoSEQ multiplex PCR, and TCRdb kept only the in-frame ones, dropping some. The repertoire holds about 170,000 clones, with approximately 76% as singletons. The chain combines TRBV5-1 with TRBJ2-2, with TRBD1 as a possible D gene (5 bases). Material for sequencing was PBMCs. This TCR was sampled from a woman between 18 and 29 years old in good health and CMV-seropositive. The CDR3 coding sequence is TGCGCCAGCAGCGGCAGGGAATCGAACACCGGGGAGCTGTTTTTT. Translated: CASSGRESNTGELFF.